This is a list of T cell receptor beta chains from one sample in a study of blood T cell repertoires in COVID-19. Sequencing used immunoSEQ multiplex PCR; TCRdb keeps in-frame clones, though not all of them. The sample contains over 200,000 clones, 88% of which appear only once. Input material: PBMCs or T cells enriched from blood (not recorded which). These receptors were collected from a woman between 40 and 50 years old with acute COVID-19. The CDR3 runs from the conserved cysteine through the conserved F or W. The D gene is left open where the match is weak. Size values are once, few and many counts, or a class for expanded clones, and some rows have none.

V,D,J,size,DNA,CDR3
TRBV3-1/TRBV3-2,TRBD1,TRBJ2-1,-,TGTGCCTCCAGGACAGGAGACTATGAGCAGTTCTTC,CASRTGDYEQFF
TRBV2,TRBD1,TRBJ2-1,few,TGTGCCAGCAGAACCGGGACAGGGAACTACAATGAGCAGTTCTTC,CASRTGTGNYNEQFF
TRBV4-3,TRBD1,TRBJ1-2,-,TGCGCCAGCAGCCAAGATTGGACAGGGATGAATGGCTACACCTTC,CASSQDWTGMNGYTF
TRBV7-7,TRBD2,TRBJ2-2,-,TGTGCCAGCAGCCGCGGGGGGATCGACACCGGGGAGCTGTTTTTT,CASSRGGIDTGELFF
TRBV7-2,TRBD1,TRBJ1-6,-,TGTGCCAGCAGCTTAGAAGGGGACAGGGTCTCACCCCTCCACTTT,CASSLEGDRVSPLHF
TRBV11-2,TRBD1,TRBJ1-3,-,TGTGCCAGCAGCCTATCTACCGGGACAGGGGAAAACACCATATATTTT,CASSLSTGTGENTIYF
TRBV30,-,TRBJ1-5,-,TGTGCCTGGAACTCCGGACAGAACTATCAGCCCCAGCATTTT,CAWNSGQNYQPQHF
TRBV29-1,TRBD1,TRBJ2-2,-,TGCAGCGTTGTTTTGGGGACAGGGCTCACCGGGGAGCTGTTTTTT,CSVVLGTGLTGELFF
TRBV7-7,-,TRBJ2-5,-,TGTGCTAGCAGCCAAAGCGGAGAGACCCAGTACTTC,CASSQSGETQYF
TRBV6-5,-,TRBJ1-1,-,TGTGCCAGCCGTCGAGCCATGAACACTGAAGCTTTCTTT,CASRRAMNTEAFF
TRBV7-2,-,TRBJ1-3,-,TGTGCCAGCAAGGGGGTGACGGGAAACACCATATATTTT,CASKGVTGNTIYF
TRBV2,-,TRBJ2-2,-,TGTGCCAGCAGTGTTTCAGGGCGGTACACCGGGGAGCTGTTTTTT,CASSVSGRYTGELFF
TRBV7-8,-,TRBJ1-2,-,TGTGCCAGCAGCTTAGGGAGTATAGAGGGCTACACCTTC,CASSLGSIEGYTF
TRBV5-1,-,TRBJ1-2,-,TGCGCCAGCAGCCCGCGAGCCCTGGGGGGGCTTCACTATGGCTACACCTTC,CASSPRALGGLHYGYTF
TRBV6-5,-,TRBJ1-5,-,TGTGCCATCCGGACTTTCAATCAGCCCCAGCATTTT,CAIRTFNQPQHF
TRBV4-3,TRBD2,TRBJ2-1,-,TGCGCCAGCAGTAGCGGGACCGGGACCTCCTACAATGAGCAGTTCTTC,CASSSGTGTSYNEQFF
TRBV21-1,-,TRBJ1-1,-,TGTGCCAGCAGCAAAGACAGTGGACAGGGAAACCCTGAAGCTTTCTTT,CASSKDSGQGNPEAFF
TRBV15,TRBD1,TRBJ2-3,few,TGTGCCACCAGCAGAGATTGGGACAGTACTCTCACAGATACGCAGTATTTT,CATSRDWDSTLTDTQYF
TRBV2,TRBD1,TRBJ2-3,-,TGTGCCAGCAGTGGGGGGACAGGGACAGATACGCAGTATTTT,CASSGGTGTDTQYF
TRBV7-9,-,TRBJ2-3,-,TGTGCCAGCAGCTACACCACAGATACGCAGTATTTT,CASSYTTDTQYF
TRBV30,-,TRBJ2-7,-,TGTGCCTGGAGTGGGACAGTGATAGCCTACGAGCAGTACTTC,CAWSGTVIAYEQYF
TRBV30,TRBD1,TRBJ2-1,-,TGTGCCTGGAGTGCCCGGGACAGGGATCACAATGAGCAGTTCTTC,CAWSARDRDHNEQFF
TRBV4-3,-,TRBJ1-2,-,TGCGCCAGCAGCCCATCCCTAGCCGGCGGTGGGGTTAACTATGGCTACACCTTC,CASSPSLAGGGVNYGYTF
TRBV16,-,TRBJ2-1,-,TGTGCCAGCAGCCCCTGGACAGCCTCCTACAATGAGCAGTTCTTC,CASSPWTASYNEQFF
TRBV5-1,TRBD2,TRBJ2-5,few,TGCGCCAGCAGCTTGGAGCGGGGGAGCTCAGAGACCCAGTACTTC,CASSLERGSSETQYF
TRBV5-4,-,TRBJ1-3,-,TGTGCCAGCAGCTTGGGGGGGCCCTCTGGAAACACCATATATTTT,CASSLGGPSGNTIYF
TRBV3-1/TRBV3-2,-,TRBJ1-1,few,TGTGCCAGCAGCCAGACCCGGGGGACTGAAGCTTTCTTT,CASSQTRGTEAFF
TRBV19,TRBD1,TRBJ1-1,-,TGTGCCAGTAGACTTTCTCCCTCGGGACAGGGGAGCGACACTGAAGCTTTCTTT,CASRLSPSGQGSDTEAFF
TRBV10-1,TRBD1,TRBJ1-6,-,TGCGCCAGCAGTGTTGGGACAGAGGGGTCACCCCTCCACTTT,CASSVGTEGSPLHF
TRBV9,-,TRBJ1-2,-,TGTGCCAGCACCGGGGTCCGGAACTATGGCTACACCTTC,CASTGVRNYGYTF
TRBV18,-,TRBJ2-7,-,TGTGCCAGCTCACCAAATCCAGGGTCGGAAGAGCAGTACTTC,CASSPNPGSEEQYF
TRBV5-1,-,TRBJ1-4,-,TGCGCCAGCAGCTTGGACAGAATTAATGAAAAACTGTTTTTT,CASSLDRINEKLFF
TRBV9,-,TRBJ2-2,-,TGTGCCAGCAGCGGACTGGACAGGAACACCGGGGAGCTGTTTTTT,CASSGLDRNTGELFF
TRBV5-8,TRBD2,TRBJ2-7,-,TGTGCCAGCAGCTTGGACATAGCTAGCGGTTACGAGCAGTACTTC,CASSLDIASGYEQYF
TRBV5-6,TRBD1,TRBJ1-5,-,TGTGCCAGCAGCCGCCTTGACAGGGAGGTGGGCAATCAGCCCCAGCATTTT,CASSRLDREVGNQPQHF
TRBV7-6,-,TRBJ2-3,-,TGTGCCAGCAGCTCGGCAATCCGCCGGGCAGATACGCAGTATTTT,CASSSAIRRADTQYF
TRBV7-9,-,TRBJ2-5,-,TGTGCCAGCAACCCGTGGGGGGACCAAGAGACCCAGTACTTC,CASNPWGDQETQYF
TRBV4-3,-,TRBJ2-1,-,TGCGCCAGCAGCCAAGAGCGCCCATCCTACAATGAGCAGTTCTTC,CASSQERPSYNEQFF
TRBV10-3,TRBD2,TRBJ2-1,-,TGTGCCATCAGTGAGCCCGGGCTAGCGGGAGGGAGTAAGCAGTTCTTC,CAISEPGLAGGSKQFF
TRBV25-1,-,TRBJ1-1,-,TGTGCCAGTAGAGAAGGCGGCACTGAAGCTTTCTTT,CASREGGTEAFF
TRBV3-1/TRBV3-2,TRBD1,TRBJ2-7,-,TGTGCCAGCAGCCAAGGGACAGGGGGTTTCTACGAGCAGTACTTC,CASSQGTGGFYEQYF
TRBV4-2,-,TRBJ1-1,-,TGTGCCAGCAGCCAAGTGGTAAGGGGGAACACTGAAGCTTTCTTT,CASSQVVRGNTEAFF
TRBV11-3,-,TRBJ2-1,-,TGTGCCAGCAGCCCCAGCTGGAGCTCCTACAATGAGCAGTTCTTC,CASSPSWSSYNEQFF
TRBV2,-,TRBJ1-1,-,TGTGCCAGCGGCCGTGGGGCGGGGAAGGGTGACACTGAAGCTTTCTTT,CASGRGAGKGDTEAFF
TRBV6-1,-,TRBJ2-2,-,TGTGCCAGCAGTGAAGCAAAAGGGGAGGACACCGGGGAGCTGTTTTTT,CASSEAKGEDTGELFF
TRBV24-1,-,TRBJ1-5,-,TGTGCCACCAGTGACCAAACCCCCCCCAAGGGGAGCAATCAGCCCCAGCATTTT,CATSDQTPPKGSNQPQHF
TRBV9,TRBD1,TRBJ1-2,-,TGTGCCAGCAGCGTTGACAGGGTTGGGGGCTACACCTTC,CASSVDRVGGYTF
TRBV3-1/TRBV3-2,TRBD1,TRBJ2-5,once,TGTGCCAGCAGCCAACCCCTGGACAGGGGAGAGACCCAGTACTTC,CASSQPLDRGETQYF